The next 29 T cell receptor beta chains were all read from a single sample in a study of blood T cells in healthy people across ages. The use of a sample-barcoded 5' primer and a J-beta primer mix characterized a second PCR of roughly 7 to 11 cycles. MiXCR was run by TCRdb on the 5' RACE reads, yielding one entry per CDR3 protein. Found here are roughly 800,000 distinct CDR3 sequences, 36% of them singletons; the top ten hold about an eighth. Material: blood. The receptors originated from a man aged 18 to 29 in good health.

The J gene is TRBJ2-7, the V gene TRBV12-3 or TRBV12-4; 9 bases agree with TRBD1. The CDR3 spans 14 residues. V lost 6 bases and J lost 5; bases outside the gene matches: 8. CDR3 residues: CASSPGQGFNEQYF. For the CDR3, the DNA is TGTGCCAGCAGCCCGGGACAGGGTTTCAACGAGCAGTACTTC.

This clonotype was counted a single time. For the CDR3, the DNA is TGTGCCAGCAGGCCGACGCTTCAAGGGACGGGCGCTGAAGCTTTCTTT. This sequence encodes CASRPTLQGTGAEAFF. The rearrangement uses TRBV6-6 and TRBJ1-1; D is possibly TRBD1 (5 bases). The germline V gene has CDR1 MNHNY and CDR2 SVGAGI (reference sequence). V was trimmed by 6 bases and J by 6 bases, leaving 23 bases between them. The CDR3 has 16 amino acids.

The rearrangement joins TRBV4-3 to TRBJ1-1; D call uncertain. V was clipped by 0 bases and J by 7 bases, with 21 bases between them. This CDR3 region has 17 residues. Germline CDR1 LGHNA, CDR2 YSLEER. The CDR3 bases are TGCGCCAGCAGCCAAGACCCTGGTAGACAAGGCCACCGTGAAGCTTTCTTT. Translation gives CASSQDPGRQGHREAFF.

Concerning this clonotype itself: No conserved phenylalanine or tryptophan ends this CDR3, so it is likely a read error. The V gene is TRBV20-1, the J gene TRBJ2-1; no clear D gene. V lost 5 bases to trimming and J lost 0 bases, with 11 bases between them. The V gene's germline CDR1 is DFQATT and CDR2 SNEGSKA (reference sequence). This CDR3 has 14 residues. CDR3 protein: CSAQDGSSYNEQFL. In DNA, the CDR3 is TGCAGTGCTCAGGACGGCAGCTCCTACAATGAGCAGTTCTTA.

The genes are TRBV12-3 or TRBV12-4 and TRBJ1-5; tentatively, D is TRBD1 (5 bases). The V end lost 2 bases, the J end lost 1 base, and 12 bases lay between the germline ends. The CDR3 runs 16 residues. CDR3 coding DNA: TGTGCCAGCAGTTTACCCGGGACGGCGAGCAATCAGCCCCAGCATTTT. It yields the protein CASSLPGTASNQPQHF.

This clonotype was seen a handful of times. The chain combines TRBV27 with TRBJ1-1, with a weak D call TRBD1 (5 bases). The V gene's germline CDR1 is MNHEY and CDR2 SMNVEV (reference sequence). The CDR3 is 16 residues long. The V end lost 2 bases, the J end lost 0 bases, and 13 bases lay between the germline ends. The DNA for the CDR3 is TGTGCCAGCAGTTTAAGTCAGACAGCCTTGAACACTGAAGCTTTCTTT. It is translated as CASSLSQTALNTEAFF.

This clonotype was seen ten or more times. The CDR3 coding sequence is TGTGCCAGCAGCCCCAGGCTGGGGAACACTGAAGCTTTCTTT. It is translated as CASSPRLGNTEAFF. The J gene is TRBJ1-1, the V gene TRBV27; no clear D. CDR1 is MNHEY, CDR2 SMNVEV, per germline (reference sequence). The length of the CDR3 is 14 residues. Trimming removed 6 bases from V and 1 base from J, with 12 bases in between.

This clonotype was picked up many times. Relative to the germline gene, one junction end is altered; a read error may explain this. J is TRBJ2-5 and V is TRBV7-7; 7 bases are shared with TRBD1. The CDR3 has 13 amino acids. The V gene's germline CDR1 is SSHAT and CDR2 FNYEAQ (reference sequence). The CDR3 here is CASSADREETQYF. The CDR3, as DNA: TGTGCTAGCAGCGCCGACAGGGAAGAGACCCAGTACTTC.

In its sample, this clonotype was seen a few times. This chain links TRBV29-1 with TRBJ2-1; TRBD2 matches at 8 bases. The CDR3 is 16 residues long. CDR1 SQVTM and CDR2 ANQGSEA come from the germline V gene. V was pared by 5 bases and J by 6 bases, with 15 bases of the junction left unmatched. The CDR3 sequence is CSVSGGFGDRLNEQFF. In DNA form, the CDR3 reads TGCAGCGTTTCGGGGGGGTTTGGGGACCGGCTCAATGAGCAGTTCTTC.

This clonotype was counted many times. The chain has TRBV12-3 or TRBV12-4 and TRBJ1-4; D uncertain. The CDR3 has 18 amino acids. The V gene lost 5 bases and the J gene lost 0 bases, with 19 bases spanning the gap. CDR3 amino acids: CASSGQLSQIATNEKLFF. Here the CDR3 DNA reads TGTGCCAGCAGTGGCCAATTAAGTCAGATTGCAACTAATGAAAAACTGTTTTTT.

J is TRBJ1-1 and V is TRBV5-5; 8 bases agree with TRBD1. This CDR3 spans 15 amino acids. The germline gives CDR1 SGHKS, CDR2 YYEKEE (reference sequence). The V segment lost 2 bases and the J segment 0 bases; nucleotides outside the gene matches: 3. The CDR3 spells CASSFTGGLNTEAFF. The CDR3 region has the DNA TGTGCCAGCAGCTTTACAGGGGGGTTGAACACTGAAGCTTTCTTT.

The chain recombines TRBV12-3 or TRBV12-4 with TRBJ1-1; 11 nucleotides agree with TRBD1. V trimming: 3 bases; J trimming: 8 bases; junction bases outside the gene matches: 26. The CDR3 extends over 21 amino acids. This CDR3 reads CASSLDRGHLISSWVRGEAFF. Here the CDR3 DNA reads TGTGCCAGCAGTTTGGACAGGGGGCATTTAATTTCGAGTTGGGTAAGAGGCGAAGCTTTCTTT.

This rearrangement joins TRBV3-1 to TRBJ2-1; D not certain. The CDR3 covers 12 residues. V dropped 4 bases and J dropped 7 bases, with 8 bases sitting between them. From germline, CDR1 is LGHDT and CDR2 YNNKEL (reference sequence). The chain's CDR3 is CASSPGLNEQFF. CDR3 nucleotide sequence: TGTGCCAGCAGCCCTGGGTTAAATGAGCAGTTCTTC.

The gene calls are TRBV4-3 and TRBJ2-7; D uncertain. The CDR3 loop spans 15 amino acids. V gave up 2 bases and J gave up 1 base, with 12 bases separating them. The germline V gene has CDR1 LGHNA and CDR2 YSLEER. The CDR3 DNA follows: TGCGCCAGCAGCCAAAGCCCAATTAGTTCCTACGAGCAGTACTTC. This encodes CASSQSPISSYEQYF.

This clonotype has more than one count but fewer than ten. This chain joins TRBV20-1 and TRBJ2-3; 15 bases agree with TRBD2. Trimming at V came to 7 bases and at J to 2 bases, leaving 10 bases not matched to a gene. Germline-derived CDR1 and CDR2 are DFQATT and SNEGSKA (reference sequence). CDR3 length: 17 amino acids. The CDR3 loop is CSGGLAGGPTHTDTQYF. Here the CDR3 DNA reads TGCAGTGGGGGACTAGCGGGGGGCCCAACCCACACAGATACGCAGTATTTT.

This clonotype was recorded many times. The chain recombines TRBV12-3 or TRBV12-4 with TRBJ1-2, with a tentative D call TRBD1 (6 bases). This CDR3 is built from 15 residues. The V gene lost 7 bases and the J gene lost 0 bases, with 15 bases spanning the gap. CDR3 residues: CASTTSAGANYGYTF. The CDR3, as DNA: TGTGCCAGCACCACATCGGCAGGGGCTAACTATGGCTACACCTTC.

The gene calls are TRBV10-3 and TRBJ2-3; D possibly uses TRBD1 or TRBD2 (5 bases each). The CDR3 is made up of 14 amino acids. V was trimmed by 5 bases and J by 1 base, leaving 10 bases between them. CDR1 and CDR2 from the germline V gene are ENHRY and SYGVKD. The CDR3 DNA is TGTGCCATCAGTCCGGGACCCGGCACAGATACGCAGTATTTT. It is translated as CAISPGPGTDTQYF.

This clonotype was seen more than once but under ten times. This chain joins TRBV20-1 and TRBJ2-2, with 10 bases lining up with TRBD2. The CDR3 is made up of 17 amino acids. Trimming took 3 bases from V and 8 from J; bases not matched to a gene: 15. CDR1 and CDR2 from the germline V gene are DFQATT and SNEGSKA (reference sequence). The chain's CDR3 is CSASLRAGGLVAGELFF. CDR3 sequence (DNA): TGCAGTGCTAGCTTGAGAGCGGGGGGGCTAGTTGCTGGGGAGCTGTTTTTT.

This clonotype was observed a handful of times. Written as DNA, the CDR3 is TGTGCCAGCAGGGACGCTCGGAACTCACCCCTCCACTTT. Amino acid sequence: CASRDARNSPLHF. The V gene is TRBV6-5, the J gene TRBJ1-6; unclear D gene. With 6 bases removed from V and 10 bases from J, the gap between germline ends came to 13 bases. From germline, CDR1 is MNHEY and CDR2 SVGAGI. The CDR3 is made up of 13 amino acids.

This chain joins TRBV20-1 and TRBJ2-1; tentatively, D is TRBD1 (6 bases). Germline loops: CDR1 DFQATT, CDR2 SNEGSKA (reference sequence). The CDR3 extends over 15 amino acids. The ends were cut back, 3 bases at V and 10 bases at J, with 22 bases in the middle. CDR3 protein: CSARGALPLVREQFF. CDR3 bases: TGCAGTGCTAGGGGGGCCCTCCCACTAGTCCGGGAGCAGTTCTTC.

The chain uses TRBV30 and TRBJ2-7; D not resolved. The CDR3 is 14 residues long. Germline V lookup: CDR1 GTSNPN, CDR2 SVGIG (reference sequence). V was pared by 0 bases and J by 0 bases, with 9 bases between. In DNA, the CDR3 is TGTGCCTGGAGTGTAGGGTCCCTCTCCTACGAGCAGTACTTC. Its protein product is CAWSVGSLSYEQYF.

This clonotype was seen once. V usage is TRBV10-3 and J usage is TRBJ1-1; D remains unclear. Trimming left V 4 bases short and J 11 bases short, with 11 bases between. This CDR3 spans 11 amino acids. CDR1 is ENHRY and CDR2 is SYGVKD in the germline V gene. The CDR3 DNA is TGTGCCATCAGTGGTGGTACTTTTGCTTTCTTT. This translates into CAISGGTFAFF.

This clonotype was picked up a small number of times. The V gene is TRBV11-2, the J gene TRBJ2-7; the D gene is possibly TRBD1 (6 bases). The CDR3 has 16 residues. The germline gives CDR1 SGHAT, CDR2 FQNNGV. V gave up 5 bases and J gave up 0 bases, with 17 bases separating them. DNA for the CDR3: TGTGCCAGCAGCAGATTAACAGGGTCCCTCTCCTACGAGCAGTACTTC. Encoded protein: CASSRLTGSLSYEQYF.

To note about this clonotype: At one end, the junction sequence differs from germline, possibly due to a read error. The CDR3: CAGSLEFYEQYF. The CDR3 DNA reads as TGTGCCGGCAGCTTAGAGTTCTACGAGCAGTACTTC. The V call is TRBV11-2, the J call TRBJ2-5; D gene uncertain. Judging by the DNA end, TRBJ2-7 fits better; the J call may be wrong. CDR1 is SGHAT and CDR2 is FQNNGV in the germline V gene. This CDR3 is built from 12 residues.

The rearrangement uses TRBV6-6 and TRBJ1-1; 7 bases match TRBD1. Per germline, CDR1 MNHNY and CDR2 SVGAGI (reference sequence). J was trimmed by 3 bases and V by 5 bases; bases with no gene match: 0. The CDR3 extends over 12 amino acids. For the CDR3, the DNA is TGTGCCAGCAGTGACAGGGACACTGAAGCTTTCTTT. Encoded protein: CASSDRDTEAFF.

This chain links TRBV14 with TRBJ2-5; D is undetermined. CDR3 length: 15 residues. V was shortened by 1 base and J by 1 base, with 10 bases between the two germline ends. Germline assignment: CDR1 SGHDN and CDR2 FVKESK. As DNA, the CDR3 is TGTGCCAGCAGCCAAGGTTGGGCAGTCCAAGAGACCCAGTACTTC. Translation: CASSQGWAVQETQYF.

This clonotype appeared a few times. DNA of the CDR3: TGCAGTGCCTATTACATAAACCAAGAGACCCAGTACTTC. Translated: CSAYYINQETQYF. This chain links TRBV20-1 with TRBJ2-5; D unresolved. Germline CDR1 reads DFQATT; CDR2 reads SNEGSKA (reference sequence). V shed 6 bases and J shed 0 bases, with 11 bases lying between them. CDR3 size: 13 residues.

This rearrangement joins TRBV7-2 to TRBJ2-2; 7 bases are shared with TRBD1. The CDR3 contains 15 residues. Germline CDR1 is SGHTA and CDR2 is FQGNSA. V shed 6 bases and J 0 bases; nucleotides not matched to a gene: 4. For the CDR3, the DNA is TGTGCCAGCAGAAGAGGGGGCGCGAACACCGGGGAGCTGTTTTTT. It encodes CASRRGGANTGELFF.

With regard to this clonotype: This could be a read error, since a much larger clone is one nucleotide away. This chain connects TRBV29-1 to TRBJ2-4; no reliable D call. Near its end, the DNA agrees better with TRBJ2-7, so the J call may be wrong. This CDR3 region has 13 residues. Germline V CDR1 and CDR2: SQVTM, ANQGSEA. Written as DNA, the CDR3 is TGCAGCGCTGAAGCCTCAAGAAACTACGAGCAGTACTTC. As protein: CSAEASRNYEQYF.